Below, 19 T cell receptor beta chains from the same sample are listed, as sequenced in a study of early T cells in non-severe SARS-CoV-2 infection. TCRdb re-derived calls from the 5' RACE reads in MiXCR, one entry per CDR3 protein. The sample has approximately 70,000 distinct CDR3 sequences, around 10% seen once. Specimen: whole blood, collected at baseline. These TCRs come from an adult who was a healthcare worker with PCR-confirmed SARS-CoV-2 infection or an uninfected control (not recorded which).

This clonotype was seen repeatedly, ten times or more. The chain employs TRBV27 and TRBJ1-5, with 8 bases matching TRBD1. V lost 0 bases and J lost 4; bases outside the gene matches: 8. Per the germline V gene, CDR1 is MNHEY and CDR2 is SMNVEV (reference sequence). The CDR3 has 17 amino acids. CDR3 residues: CASSLSTPGGLNQPQHF. The DNA for the CDR3 is TGTGCCAGCAGTTTATCCACCCCAGGGGGCTTAAATCAGCCCCAGCATTTT.

This clonotype was seen many times. This chain links TRBV7-9 with TRBJ2-2; TRBD2 matches at 9 bases. Unmatched junction bases numbered 2, after V lost 2 bases and J lost 4 bases. CDR1 and CDR2 from the germline V gene are SEHNR and FQNEAQ (reference sequence). The CDR3 contains 15 residues. CDR3 nucleotides: TGTGCCAGCAGCTTAACAGCGGGGGGCACCGGGGAGCTGTTTTTT. It translates to CASSLTAGGTGELFF. Variable domain in full (rest from reference TRBV7-9 and TRBJ2-2): DTGVSQNPRHKITKRGQNVTFRCDPISEHNRLYWYRQTLGQGPEFLTYFQNEAQLEKSRLLSDRFSAERPKGSFSTLEIQRTEQGDSAMYLCASSLTAGGTGELFFGEGSRLTVL.

This clonotype came up a few times. This chain uses TRBV11-2 with TRBJ1-1; TRBD1 is a possible D gene (6 bases). Germline lookup yields CDR1 SGHAT and CDR2 FQNNGV. This CDR3 has 15 amino acids. Trimming pared 1 base from V and 6 bases from J, leaving 15 bases between. CDR3 residues: CASSLVFRGSPEAFF. The CDR3 DNA sequence: TGTGCCAGCAGCTTAGTCTTCAGGGGTAGCCCTGAAGCTTTCTTT.

The V and J genes are TRBV24-1 and TRBJ2-3; 8 nucleotides line up with TRBD2. Germline-derived CDR1 and CDR2 are KGHDR and SFDVKD. CDR3 length: 16 amino acids. V gave up 4 bases and J gave up 1 base; unmatched junction bases: 6. CDR3 sequence (DNA): TGTGCCACCAGTGACTCCGCGGGGGGCCGCACAGATACGCAGTATTTT. Translating it yields CATSDSAGGRTDTQYF.

This clonotype was counted ten times or more. The rearrangement joins TRBV5-1 to TRBJ2-7; D gene ambiguous. This CDR3 region has 14 residues. The germline gives CDR1 SGHRS, CDR2 YFSETQ. V dropped 0 bases and J dropped 1 base, with 8 bases sitting between them. The CDR3 region is CASSLGARSYEQYF. Written as DNA, the CDR3 is TGCGCCAGCAGCTTGGGAGCCAGGTCCTACGAGCAGTACTTC.

This clonotype has only a few counts. The chain employs TRBV6-1 and TRBJ1-6; D gene unclear. Trimming shortened V by 1 base and J by 0 bases, and 7 bases separated the two germline ends. CDR3 length: 16 residues. CDR1 and CDR2 from the germline V gene are MNHNS and SASEGT. CDR3 protein: CASSEGPSSYNSPLHF. CDR3 coding DNA: TGTGCCAGCAGTGAAGGGCCCAGCTCCTATAATTCACCCCTCCACTTT.

The chain recombines TRBV18 with TRBJ1-1; the D is unclear. The CDR3 has 13 residues. Deletions cut 6 bases from V and 0 bases from J, with 8 bases between. Per the germline V gene, CDR1 is KGHSH and CDR2 is LQKENI. CDR3 sequence (DNA): TGTGCCAGCTCCCCGATGATGAACACTGAAGCTTTCTTT. It is translated as CASSPMMNTEAFF.

This clonotype was counted only a few times. CDR3 nucleotides: TGTGCCAGCAGTTCAACAGGGGTAGGACAGCCCCAGCATTTT. It yields the protein CASSSTGVGQPQHF. J is TRBJ1-5 and V is TRBV6-6, with 7 positions matching TRBD1. The germline gives CDR1 MNHNY, CDR2 SVGAGI (reference sequence). Unmatched junction bases numbered 7, after V lost 4 bases and J lost 7 bases. This CDR3 contains 14 residues.

This clonotype was detected ten times or more. The gene calls are TRBV30 and TRBJ2-3; maybe TRBD1 (5 bases). The CDR3 extends over 16 amino acids. CDR1 is GTSNPN, CDR2 SVGIG, per germline (reference sequence). The V end was cut by 1 base, the J end by 2 bases, with 16 bases between. In nucleotides, the CDR3 is TGTGCCTGGAGTGGAATACAGGAGCTCTACACAGATACGCAGTATTTT. Encoded protein: CAWSGIQELYTDTQYF.

The rearrangement uses TRBV6-2 or TRBV6-3 and TRBJ2-7; 7 nucleotides line up with TRBD1. V lost 0 bases and J lost 5; bases outside the gene matches: 13. The CDR3 has 17 amino acids. Germline V gene data show CDR1 as MNHEY and CDR2 as SVGEGT. The CDR3 DNA follows: TGTGCCAGCAGTTACTCATGGTTGTTGGACAGGTCTAACGAGCAGTACTTC. Amino acids: CASSYSWLLDRSNEQYF.

This clonotype was seen more than once but under ten times. The genes are TRBV6-2 or TRBV6-3 and TRBJ1-1; D unresolved. CDR1 is MNHEY and CDR2 is SVGEGT in the germline V gene. This CDR3 contains 15 residues. V dropped 2 bases and J dropped 5 bases, with 15 bases sitting between them. The chain's CDR3 is CASSYHPHKKTEAFF. The CDR3 DNA reads TGTGCCAGCAGTTACCATCCCCACAAGAAGACTGAAGCTTTCTTT.

This clonotype was seen at least ten times. The chain joins TRBV27 to TRBJ2-6; maybe TRBD1 (5 bases). V lost 4 bases, J lost 0 bases, and 13 bases lay in between. The CDR3 length is 17 residues. Germline V gene lookup returns CDR1 MNHEY and CDR2 SMNVEV (reference sequence). CDR3 region: CASSSFGHPSGANVLTF. The CDR3 DNA reads TGTGCCAGCAGTTCCTTCGGACACCCCTCTGGGGCCAACGTCCTGACTTTC.

The chain's CDR3 is CASSMRSLSGANVLTF. CDR3 nucleotide sequence: TGTGCCAGTAGTATGAGGTCCCTCTCTGGGGCCAACGTCCTGACTTTC. V usage is TRBV19 and J usage is TRBJ2-6; D is undetermined. Between the trimmed V and J ends, which lost 3 bases and 0 bases, there was a span of 9 bases. The CDR3 is 16 residues long. Germline CDR1 reads LNHDA; CDR2 reads SQIVND (reference sequence).

This clonotype was seen many times. The genes are TRBV13 and TRBJ1-1; no firm D call. Deletions cut 6 bases from V and 4 bases from J, with 9 bases between. Germline V gene sequence: CDR1 PRHDT, CDR2 FYEKMQ (reference sequence). The CDR3 has 12 residues. DNA for the CDR3: TGTGCCAGCAGGCGGGGAACCACTGAAGCTTTCTTT. Translated: CASRRGTTEAFF.

In its sample, this clonotype was seen a few times. The chain uses TRBV7-2 and TRBJ2-7; tentatively, D is TRBD1 (6 bases). The CDR3 is 14 residues long. Trimming shortened V by 2 bases and J by 2 bases, and 10 bases separated the two germline ends. Germline CDR1 SGHTA, CDR2 FQGNSA. The CDR3 DNA sequence: TGTGCCAGCAGCTTAACACAGGGAGCCTACGAGCAGTACTTC. This encodes CASSLTQGAYEQYF.

This clonotype was seen a few times. The rearrangement links TRBV5-4 to TRBJ1-6; 7 nucleotides match TRBD1. J lost 10 bases, V lost 0 bases, and 4 bases had no gene match. This CDR3 comprises 14 residues. CDR1 SGHNT and CDR2 YYREEE come from the germline V gene (reference sequence). CDR3 amino acids: CASSLGRGQSPLHF. CDR3 nucleotides: TGTGCCAGCAGCTTGGGTAGGGGGCAATCACCCCTCCACTTT. The full variable domain, in which reference TRBV5-4 and TRBJ1-6 provide the parts outside the CDR3, is ETGVTQSPTHLIKTRGQQVTLRCSSQSGHNTVSWYQQALGQGPQFIFQYYREEENGRGNFPPRFSGLQFPNYSSELNVNALELDDSALYLCASSLGRGQSPLHFGNGTRLTVT.

Only a few counts were recorded for this clonotype. The V gene is TRBV9, the J gene TRBJ2-6, with 11 nucleotides matching TRBD2. The CDR3 sequence is 17 residues long. Germline assignment: CDR1 SGDLS and CDR2 YYNGEE. Trimming removed 2 bases from V and 2 bases from J; junction bases left unmatched: 3. CDR3: CASSVTSGDPGANVLTF. In DNA, the CDR3 is TGTGCCAGCAGCGTGACTAGCGGGGACCCTGGGGCCAACGTCCTGACTTTC.

The table lists this clonotype with a few counts. This chain joins TRBV7-9 and TRBJ2-3; 13 bases are a match to TRBD2. Unmatched junction bases numbered 7, after V lost 4 bases and J lost 6 bases. The CDR3 has 16 residues. Germline V gene lookup returns CDR1 SEHNR and CDR2 FQNEAQ (reference sequence). As DNA, the CDR3 is TGTGCCAGCAGCTCCGGACTAGCGGGGGTTTCGGATACGCAGTATTTT. Its translation: CASSSGLAGVSDTQYF.

The chain couples TRBV30 to TRBJ2-5, with TRBD1 identical over 7 bases. Germline V gives CDR1 GTSNPN, CDR2 SVGIG (reference sequence). The CDR3 loop spans 15 amino acids. The trim removed 5 bases at V and 4 bases at J, leaving 13 bases unmatched. CDR3 region: CAWEDRFGGGETQYF. CDR3 bases: TGTGCCTGGGAGGACAGGTTTGGAGGCGGAGAGACCCAGTACTTC.